This paragraph reports one T cell receptor beta chain. Which antigen it targets is not known. Qualities for individual bases were not recorded, and no much larger clone is one base off. The sample comes from a study of T cells in Graves' hyperthyroidism and ophthalmopathy (dated by TCRdb to between 2018 and 2020). General notes on the study: Peripheral blood was sampled at the time of initial diagnosis, prior to any treatment. The 80 to 100 discovery patients were randomly divided into training and test sets at a 7:3 ratio. An independent validation cohort of fewer than 20 hyperthyroidism patients and roughly 16 patients who later progressed to ophthalmopathy tested prospective prediction of ophthalmopathy. According to the paper, TCR Vbeta CDR3 sequencing was carried out on approximately 140 peripheral blood samples, which came from fewer than 50 ophthalmopathy, 70 to 80 hyperthyroidism and about 17 progressor patients. Once sampling was done, hyperthyroidism patients were given methimazole at a starting dose of 30 mg daily, whereas ophthalmopathy patients were given high-dose intravenous methylprednisolone. To identify distinguishing TCR V-J signatures, a discovery cohort of 90 to 100 patients was used, comprising some 45 with Graves' ophthalmopathy and some 60 with stable Graves' hyperthyroidism. Thyroid tissue and blood T-cell repertoires from over 5 Graves' hyperthyroidism patients were also compared in the study.

What the study reported, not specific to this receptor: Most expanded thyroid clonotypes (frequency above 0.001) were also detected in blood, suggesting blood repertoires may reflect thyroid immune responses. In cross-validation, a model built on a 13 V-J signature told ophthalmopathy apart from stable hyperthyroidism with 87.88% sensitivity and around 81% specificity, and in testing the same model reached 80%/75%. During validation, the model predicted progression to ophthalmopathy a median of around 7 months ahead of onset, with just under 71% sensitivity and almost 75% specificity. Sample size was not statistically predetermined, and blinding of investigators to group allocation was not performed.

Ophthalmopathy patients had moderately to severely active disease, with a Clinical Activity Score of 3 or more, a NOSPECS grade of 4 or more, and a disease duration of less than 3 months. Exclusion was applied to patients with uncontrolled infections, other autoimmune diseases, pregnancy or lactation. Diagnoses relied on clinical symptoms, serum thyroxine and TRAb, thyroid ultrasound and orbital computed tomography. PBMCs were separated from roughly 10 ml of fresh peripheral blood using Ficoll-Paque density gradient centrifugation. Total RNA was extracted using Trizol reagent, and RNA quality was assessed on an Agilent 2100 Bioanalyzer. TCR beta CDR3 regions were amplified from RNA transcripts. For the first round of RT-PCR on the TCR CDR3, the HTBI primer set was used together with the Qiagen OneStep RT-PCR kit. The libraries were constructed in a second round of multiplex PCR and then size-selected and purified. The libraries were sequenced on an Illumina HiSeq2000 using paired-end 100 bp reads. As for the authors' bioinformatics: Raw data were processed with SOAPnuke, discarding reads with adapters, uncalled bases, mean Phred below 15, or no exact constant-primer or identifier match. COPE v1.2.5 was used to merge the high-quality paired reads, and each unique nucleotide sequence was defined as a clonotype. MiTCR v1.1 was used to align clonotypes to the IMGT TRBV, TRBD and TRBJ reference segments. The analysis was restricted to V-J combinations with a frequency above 0.0001, which together covered about 99% of the repertoires. A TCS score was defined as the ratio between F50 (clonal expansion) and ExV (chaos), using BLOSUM62-based TCRdist between CDR3 peptides within each V-J. Welch's t-statistics and random forest reduced just over 500 V-J features to about 13, which were used in a naive Bayes classifier (R e1071). The public reads were reprocessed in TCRdb via fastp at Q25 and MiXCR, keeping in-frame beta chains. Each CDR3 protein gets just one entry, which takes the most common genes and DNA from the rows behind it. TCRdb's processing, not the authors' own work, is the source of the V and J calls. This sample has over 400,000 distinct CDR3 sequences in its table, and about 15% of those were observed once. The ten largest account for less than 15% of the sample.

The CDR3, cysteine through phenylalanine, is 15 amino acids long. The retained sequence is limited to the CDR3, 45 bases, with the frame set at the first base. Trimming leaves V shorter by 11 bases and J shorter by 9 bases, with the junction holding 14 bases beyond the gene matches. The germline V gene encodes CDR1 MNHNS and CDR2 SASEGT. This chain joins TRBV6-1 to TRBJ2-1, and 12 bases in between align with TRBD2. The receptor was isolated from a man aged 18-30 years with Graves' ophthalmopathy. The source material was blood. The nucleotide sequence reads as follows: TGTGCCTGCAAGCCCCTAGCGGGGGGGCCGGTTGAGCAGTTCTTC. Its coded protein is CACKPLAGGPVEQFF.